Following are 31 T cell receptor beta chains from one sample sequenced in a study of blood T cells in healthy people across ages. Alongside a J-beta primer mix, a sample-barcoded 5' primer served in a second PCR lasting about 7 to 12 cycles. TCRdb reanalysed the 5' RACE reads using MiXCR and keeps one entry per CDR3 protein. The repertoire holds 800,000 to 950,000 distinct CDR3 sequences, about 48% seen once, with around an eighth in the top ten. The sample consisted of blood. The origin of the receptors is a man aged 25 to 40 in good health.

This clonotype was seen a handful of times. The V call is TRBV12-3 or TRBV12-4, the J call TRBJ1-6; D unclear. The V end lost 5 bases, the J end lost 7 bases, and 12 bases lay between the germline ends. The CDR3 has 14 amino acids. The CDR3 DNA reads TGTGCCAGCAGTGTAGGGTTGTCGAATTCACCCCTCCACTTT. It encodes CASSVGLSNSPLHF.

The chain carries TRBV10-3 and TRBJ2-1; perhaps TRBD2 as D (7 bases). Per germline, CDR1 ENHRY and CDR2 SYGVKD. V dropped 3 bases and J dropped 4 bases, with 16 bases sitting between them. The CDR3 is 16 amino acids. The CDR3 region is CAISDVMGGPYNEQFF. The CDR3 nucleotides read TGTGCCATCAGTGATGTAATGGGGGGGCCTTACAATGAGCAGTTCTTC.

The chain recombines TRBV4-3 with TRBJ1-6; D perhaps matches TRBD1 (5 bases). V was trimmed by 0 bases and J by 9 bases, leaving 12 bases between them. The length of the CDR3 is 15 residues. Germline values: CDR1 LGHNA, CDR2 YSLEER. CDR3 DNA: TGCGCCAGCAGCCAAGATCCGTCAGGGAGTTCACCCCTCCACTTT. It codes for CASSQDPSGSSPLHF.

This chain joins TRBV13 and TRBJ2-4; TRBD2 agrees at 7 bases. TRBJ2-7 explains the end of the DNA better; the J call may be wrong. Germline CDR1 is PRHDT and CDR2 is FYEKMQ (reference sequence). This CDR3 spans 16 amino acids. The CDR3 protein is CASSPSFLGGPYEQYF. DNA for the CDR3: TGTGCCAGCAGCCCCTCCTTTCTGGGAGGGCCCTACGAGCAGTACTTC.

As DNA, the CDR3 is TGTGCCAGCAGTGTAGAGGACAGGGTTTACATTCAGTACTTC. Its protein product is CASSVEDRVYIQYF. The rearrangement links TRBV12-3 or TRBV12-4 to TRBJ2-4; 8 nucleotides line up with TRBD1. The trim removed 5 bases at V and 8 bases at J, leaving 8 bases unmatched. CDR3 length: 14 amino acids.

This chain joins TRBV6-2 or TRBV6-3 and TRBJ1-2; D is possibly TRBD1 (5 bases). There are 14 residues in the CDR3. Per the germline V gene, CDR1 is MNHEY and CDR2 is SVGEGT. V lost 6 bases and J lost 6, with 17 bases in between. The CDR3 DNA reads TGTGCCAGCAGCACCTTGACAGAGATCAATGGCTACACCTTC. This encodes CASSTLTEINGYTF.

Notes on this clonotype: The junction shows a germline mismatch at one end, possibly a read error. DNA for the CDR3: TGCACCAGCAGCCCGCAGACCGGGTTTTTACAAGAGACCCAGTACTTC. Encoded protein: CTSSPQTGFLQETQYF. The chain is built from TRBV4-1 and TRBJ2-5; unclear D gene. This CDR3 has 16 amino acids. Per the germline V gene, CDR1 is MGHRA and CDR2 is YSYEKL.

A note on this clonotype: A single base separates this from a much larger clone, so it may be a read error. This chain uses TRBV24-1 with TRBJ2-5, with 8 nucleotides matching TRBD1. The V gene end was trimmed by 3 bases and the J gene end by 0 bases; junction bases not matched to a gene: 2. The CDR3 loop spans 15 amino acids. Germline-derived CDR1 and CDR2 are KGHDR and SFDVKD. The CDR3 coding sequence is TGTGCCACCAGTGATGTGACAGGGGACCAAGAGACCCAGTACTTC. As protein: CATSDVTGDQETQYF.

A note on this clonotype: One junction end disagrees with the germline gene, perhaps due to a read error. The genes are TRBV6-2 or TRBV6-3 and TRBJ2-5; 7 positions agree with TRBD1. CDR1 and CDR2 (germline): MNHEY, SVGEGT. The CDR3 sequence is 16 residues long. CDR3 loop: CACSYVRGGVQETQYF. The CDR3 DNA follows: TGTGCCTGCAGTTACGTTCGAGGGGGCGTCCAAGAGACCCAGTACTTC.

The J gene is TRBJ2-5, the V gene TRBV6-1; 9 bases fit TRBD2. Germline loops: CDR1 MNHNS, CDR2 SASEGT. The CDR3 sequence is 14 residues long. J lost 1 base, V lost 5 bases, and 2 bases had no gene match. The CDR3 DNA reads TGTGCCAGCAGTCGCGGGGGGGCCCAAGAGACCCAGTACTTC. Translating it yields CASSRGGAQETQYF.

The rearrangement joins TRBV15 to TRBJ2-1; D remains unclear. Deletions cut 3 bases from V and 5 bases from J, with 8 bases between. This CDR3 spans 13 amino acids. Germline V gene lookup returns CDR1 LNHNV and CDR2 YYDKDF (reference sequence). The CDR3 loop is CATSSPANNEQFF. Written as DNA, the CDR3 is TGTGCCACCAGCAGTCCCGCTAACAATGAGCAGTTCTTC.

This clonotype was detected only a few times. CDR3 in DNA: TGTGCCAGCAGCTCGTCAGGCCTGGTGCGGTTCTTC. As protein: CASSSSGLVRFF. V is TRBV7-8 and J is TRBJ2-1, with D unclear. V lost 4 bases, J lost 15 bases, and 16 bases lay in between. The CDR3 covers 12 residues. CDR1 and CDR2 from the germline V gene are SGHVS and FQNEAQ.

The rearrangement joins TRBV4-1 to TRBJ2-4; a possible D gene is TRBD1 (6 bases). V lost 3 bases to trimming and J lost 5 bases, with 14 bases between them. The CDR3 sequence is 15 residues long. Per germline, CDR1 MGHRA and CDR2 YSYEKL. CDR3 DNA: TGCGCCAGCAGCCATTCGGACAGAAACCAAAACATTCAGTACTTC. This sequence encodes CASSHSDRNQNIQYF.

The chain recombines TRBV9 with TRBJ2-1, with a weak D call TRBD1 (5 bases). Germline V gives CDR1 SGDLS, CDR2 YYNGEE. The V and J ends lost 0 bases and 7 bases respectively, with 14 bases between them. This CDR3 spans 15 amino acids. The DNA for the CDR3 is TGTGCCAGCAGCGTAGTTTCAGGGCAATTAAATGAGCAGTTCTTC. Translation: CASSVVSGQLNEQFF.

The CDR3 protein is CASSYGNPNTEAFF. The DNA of the CDR3 is TGCGCCAGCAGCTACGGGAATCCGAACACTGAAGCTTTCTTT. The chain links TRBV5-1 to TRBJ1-1; no clear D gene. Trimming left V 3 bases short and J 1 base short, with 10 bases between. CDR1 is SGHRS and CDR2 is YFSETQ in the germline V gene. This CDR3 has 14 residues.

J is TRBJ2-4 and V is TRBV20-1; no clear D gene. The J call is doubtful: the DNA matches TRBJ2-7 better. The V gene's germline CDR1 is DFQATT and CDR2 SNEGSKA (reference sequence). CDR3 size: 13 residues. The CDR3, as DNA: TGCAGTGCTAGCGACAAGTGGACCTACGAGCAGTACTTC. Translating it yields CSASDKWTYEQYF.

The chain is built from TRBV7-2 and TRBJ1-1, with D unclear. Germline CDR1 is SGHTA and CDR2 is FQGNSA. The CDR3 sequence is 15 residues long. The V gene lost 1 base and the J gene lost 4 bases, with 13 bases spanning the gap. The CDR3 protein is CASSLGQPSLTEAFF. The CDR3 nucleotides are TGTGCCAGCAGCTTAGGACAACCCAGTCTCACTGAAGCTTTCTTT.

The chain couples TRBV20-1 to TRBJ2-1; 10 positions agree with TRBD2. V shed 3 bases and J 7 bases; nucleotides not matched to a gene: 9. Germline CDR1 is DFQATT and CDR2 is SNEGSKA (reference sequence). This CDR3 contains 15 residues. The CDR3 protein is CSASDRSGGANEQFF. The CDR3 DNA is TGCAGTGCTAGCGATCGAAGCGGGGGGGCGAATGAGCAGTTCTTC.

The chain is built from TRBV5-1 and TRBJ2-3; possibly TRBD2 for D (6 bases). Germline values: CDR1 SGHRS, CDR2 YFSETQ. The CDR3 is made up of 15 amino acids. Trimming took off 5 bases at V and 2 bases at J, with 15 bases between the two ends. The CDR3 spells CASSRGGETTDTQYF. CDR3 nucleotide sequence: TGCGCCAGCAGTCGGGGCGGGGAGACCACAGATACGCAGTATTTT.

CDR3 DNA sequence: TGTGCCATCTCAGAGGGCAGCCCCAATGAGCAGTTCTTC. Protein sequence: CAISEGSPNEQFF. The chain couples TRBV10-3 to TRBJ2-1; possibly TRBD2 for D (5 bases). CDR1 and CDR2 (germline): ENHRY, SYGVKD. V dropped 8 bases and J dropped 6 bases, with 14 bases sitting between them. The CDR3 totals 13 residues.

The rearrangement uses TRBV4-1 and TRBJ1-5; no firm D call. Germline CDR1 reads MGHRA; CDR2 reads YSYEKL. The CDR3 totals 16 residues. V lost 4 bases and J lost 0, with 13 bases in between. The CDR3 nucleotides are TGCGCCAGCAGCCCATATACCATGGATAGCAATCAGCCCCAGCATTTT. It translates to CASSPYTMDSNQPQHF.

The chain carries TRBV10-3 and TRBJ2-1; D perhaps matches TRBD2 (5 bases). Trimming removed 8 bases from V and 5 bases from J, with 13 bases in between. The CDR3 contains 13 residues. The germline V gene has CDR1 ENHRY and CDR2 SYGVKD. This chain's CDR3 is CAIVNPGNNEQFF. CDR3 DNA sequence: TGTGCCATCGTCAATCCGGGGAACAATGAGCAGTTCTTC.

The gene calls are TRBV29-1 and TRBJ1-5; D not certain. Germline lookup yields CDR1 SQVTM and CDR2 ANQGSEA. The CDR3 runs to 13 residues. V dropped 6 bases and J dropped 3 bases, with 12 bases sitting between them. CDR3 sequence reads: CSVSNGLNQPQHF. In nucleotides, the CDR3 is TGCAGCGTATCCAATGGGCTCAATCAGCCCCAGCATTTT. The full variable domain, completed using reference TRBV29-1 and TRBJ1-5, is SAVISQKPSRDICQRGTSLTIQCQVDSQVTMMFWYRQQPGQSLTLIATANQGSEATYESGFVIDKFPISRPNLTFSTLTVSNMSPEDSSIYLCSVSNGLNQPQHFGDGTRLSIL.

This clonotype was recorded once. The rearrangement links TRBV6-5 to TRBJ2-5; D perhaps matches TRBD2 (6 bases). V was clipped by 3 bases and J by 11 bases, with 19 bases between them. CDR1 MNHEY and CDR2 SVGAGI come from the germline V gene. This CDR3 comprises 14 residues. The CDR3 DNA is TGTGCCAGCAGTTATAGGTCCGGAGGGGATGAGCAGTACTTC. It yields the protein CASSYRSGGDEQYF.

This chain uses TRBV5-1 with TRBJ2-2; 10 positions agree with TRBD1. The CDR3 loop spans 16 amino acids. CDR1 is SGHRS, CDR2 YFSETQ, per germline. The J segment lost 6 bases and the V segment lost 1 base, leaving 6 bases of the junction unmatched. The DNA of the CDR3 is TGCGCCAGCAGCTTGTTCACGGACAGGGGGTCCGGGGAGCTGTTTTTT. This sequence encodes CASSLFTDRGSGELFF.

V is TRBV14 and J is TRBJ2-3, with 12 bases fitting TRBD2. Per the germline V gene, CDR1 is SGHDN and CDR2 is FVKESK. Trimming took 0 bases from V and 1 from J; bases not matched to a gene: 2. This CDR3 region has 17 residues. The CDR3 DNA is TGTGCCAGCAGCCAAGACGGACTAGCGGGGCGCACAGATACGCAGTATTTT. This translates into CASSQDGLAGRTDTQYF.

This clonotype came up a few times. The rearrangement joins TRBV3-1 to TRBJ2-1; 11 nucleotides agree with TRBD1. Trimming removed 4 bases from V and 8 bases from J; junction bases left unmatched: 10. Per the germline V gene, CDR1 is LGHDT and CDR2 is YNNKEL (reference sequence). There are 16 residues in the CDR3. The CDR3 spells CASSRDTGTGGYEQFF. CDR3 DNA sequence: TGTGCCAGCAGCCGCGATACCGGGACAGGGGGGTATGAGCAGTTCTTC.

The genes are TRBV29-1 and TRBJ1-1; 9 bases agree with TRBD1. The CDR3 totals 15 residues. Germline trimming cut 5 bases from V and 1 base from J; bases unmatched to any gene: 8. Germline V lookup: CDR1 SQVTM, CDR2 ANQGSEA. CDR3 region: CSVQDRGSSNTEAFF. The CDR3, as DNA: TGCAGCGTTCAGGACAGGGGTAGTTCGAACACTGAAGCTTTCTTT.

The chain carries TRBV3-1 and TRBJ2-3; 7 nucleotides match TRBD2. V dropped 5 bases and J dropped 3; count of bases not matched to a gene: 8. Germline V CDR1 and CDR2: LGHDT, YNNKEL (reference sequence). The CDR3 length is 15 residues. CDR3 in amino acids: CASSSAGTKTDTQYF. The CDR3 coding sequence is TGTGCCAGCAGCTCAGCAGGGACTAAAACAGATACGCAGTATTTT.

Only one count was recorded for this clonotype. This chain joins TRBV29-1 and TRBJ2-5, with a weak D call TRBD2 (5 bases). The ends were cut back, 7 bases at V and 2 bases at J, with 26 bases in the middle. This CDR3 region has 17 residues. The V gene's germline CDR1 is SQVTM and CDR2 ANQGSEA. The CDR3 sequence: CSGALAPYRTGQETQYF. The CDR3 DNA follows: TGCAGCGGAGCCCTGGCCCCTTACCGCACGGGGCAAGAGACCCAGTACTTC.

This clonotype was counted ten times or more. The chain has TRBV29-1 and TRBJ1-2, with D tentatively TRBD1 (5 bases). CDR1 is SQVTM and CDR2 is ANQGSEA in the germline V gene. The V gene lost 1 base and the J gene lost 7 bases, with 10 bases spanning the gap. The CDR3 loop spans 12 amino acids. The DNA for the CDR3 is TGCAGCGTTGAAGGAGGCAGGGCTGGCTACACCTTC. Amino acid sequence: CSVEGGRAGYTF.